Listed here are 23 T cell receptor beta chains from one sample, sequenced in a study of identifying expanded T cells in peripheral blood. Only in-frame clones appear in the TCRdb table, and some are missing; sequencing was by immunoSEQ multiplex PCR. The sample shows 58,000 or so clones, around 81% of them seen only once. Source material: blood. The receptor source for this set is a person aged 18 to 69 in good health.

In its sample, this clone was seen once. The chain employs TRBV13 and TRBJ1-1, with TRBD1 as a possible D gene (6 bases). The CDR3 has 12 amino acids. The germline gives CDR1 PRHDT, CDR2 FYEKMQ (reference sequence). The V end lost 6 bases, the J end lost 7 bases, and 12 bases lay between the germline ends. CDR3 residues: CASRLDRNEAFF. CDR3 sequence (DNA): TGTGCCAGCAGACTGGACAGAAATGAAGCTTTCTTT.

The rearrangement uses TRBV11-3 and TRBJ2-1, with TRBD2 matching 12 bases. Trimming cost V 5 bases and J 9 bases; bases outside gene matches: 11. The CDR3 spans 16 residues. Per germline, CDR1 SGHNT and CDR2 YENEEA. In DNA, the CDR3 is TGTGCCAGCAGCCAACGGACTAGCGGGATTGGGAGTGAGCAGTTCTTC. It translates to CASSQRTSGIGSEQFF.

This clone was seen more than once but under ten times. This chain links TRBV5-6 with TRBJ2-2; TRBD1 matches 12 bases. With 2 bases clipped from V and 5 bases from J, the junction kept 4 bases outside the gene matches. The CDR3 spans 16 residues. Germline V CDR1 and CDR2: SGHDT, YYEEEE. In nucleotides, the CDR3 is TGTGCCAGCAGCTTCGGGACAGGGGGCTCGACCGGGGAGCTGTTTTTT. This sequence encodes CASSFGTGGSTGELFF.

The V and J genes are TRBV7-9 and TRBJ2-3; D unresolved. CDR1 and CDR2 (germline): SEHNR, FQNEAQ (reference sequence). The V end lost 3 bases, the J end lost 13 bases, and 14 bases lay between the germline ends. This CDR3 region has 12 residues. CDR3 in amino acids: CASSFGGRVEYF. The CDR3 DNA sequence: TGTGCCAGCAGCTTCGGTGGTCGGGTGGAGTATTTT.

The chain has TRBV25-1 and TRBJ1-5, with D maybe TRBD1 (6 bases). This CDR3 comprises 15 residues. V was trimmed by 2 bases and J by 6 bases, leaving 14 bases between them. Germline V gene lookup returns CDR1 MGHDK and CDR2 SYGVNS. The CDR3 DNA reads TGTGCCAGCAGTGAAGGGGGGCAGGGTGGTCAGCCCCAGCATTTT. It specifies CASSEGGQGGQPQHF.

V usage is TRBV5-4 and J usage is TRBJ2-3, with 14 nucleotides matching TRBD2. The CDR3 totals 15 residues. Germline CDR1 SGHNT, CDR2 YYREEE (reference sequence). V gave up 4 bases and J gave up 5 bases; unmatched junction bases: 3. Here the CDR3 reads CASSQTSGGGDTQYF. The CDR3 DNA sequence: TGTGCCAGCAGCCAGACTAGCGGGGGGGGAGATACGCAGTATTTT.

The genes are TRBV28 and TRBJ2-7; D possibly corresponds to TRBD1 (6 bases). Germline V gene sequence: CDR1 MDHEN, CDR2 SYDVKM. CDR3 length: 15 amino acids. Trimming left V 7 bases short and J 6 bases short, with 22 bases between. The CDR3, as DNA: TGTGCCAGCACCACCTTGGGGGCCCTACCTGGCGAGCAGTACTTC. It encodes CASTTLGALPGEQYF.

This clone has only a few counts. V usage is TRBV29-1 and J usage is TRBJ2-2; D is unclear. V was shortened by 2 bases and J by 5 bases, with 9 bases between the two germline ends. The CDR3 is 13 residues long. The V gene's germline CDR1 is SQVTM and CDR2 ANQGSEA. The CDR3 DNA follows: TGCAGCGTTGAACCTCTGGGGACCGGGGAGCTGTTTTTT. Its translation is CSVEPLGTGELFF.

This chain connects TRBV5-1 to TRBJ1-5; maybe TRBD1 (6 bases). CDR1 and CDR2 from the germline V gene are SGHRS and YFSETQ. V was clipped by 0 bases and J by 3 bases, with 10 bases between them. The CDR3 spans 15 residues. The CDR3 coding sequence is TGCGCCAGCAGCTTGGGGGCAGGGGACAATCAGCCCCAGCATTTT. It specifies CASSLGAGDNQPQHF.

V and J are TRBV11-3 and TRBJ1-2, with D possibly being TRBD1 (5 bases). The CDR3 totals 14 residues. V was shortened by 0 bases and J by 3 bases, with 8 bases between the two germline ends. The V gene's germline CDR1 is SGHNT and CDR2 YENEEA. The CDR3 loop is CASSLDDRDYGYTF. The CDR3 region has the DNA TGTGCCAGCAGCTTAGATGACAGAGACTATGGCTACACCTTC.

CDR3 amino acids: CASSYGQGLHEKLFF. The CDR3, as DNA: TGTGCCAGCAGTTACGGACAGGGCTTGCATGAAAAACTGTTTTTT. This rearrangement joins TRBV25-1 to TRBJ1-4; 8 bases fit TRBD1. V was pared by 5 bases and J by 6 bases, with 8 bases of the junction left unmatched. In germline, CDR1 is MGHDK, CDR2 SYGVNS. The CDR3 sequence is 15 residues long.

The chain has TRBV6-4 and TRBJ2-3, with unresolved D. Germline CDR1 is MRHNA and CDR2 is SNTAGT. V was cut by 5 bases and J by 2 bases, with 11 bases left in between. The CDR3 is 14 residues long. The CDR3 region has the DNA TGTGCCAGCAGTCCAGAAGCTCACACAGATACGCAGTATTTT. Its translation: CASSPEAHTDTQYF.

The rearrangement joins TRBV6-5 to TRBJ1-1, with no clear D. Germline CDR1 reads MNHEY; CDR2 reads SVGAGI. V lost 5 bases to trimming and J lost 6 bases, with 16 bases between them. The CDR3 runs to 14 residues. Here the CDR3 DNA reads TGTGCCAGCAGTAAAGTCCTGGCGCTTGCTGAAGCTTTCTTT. Translation gives CASSKVLALAEAFF.

The V call is TRBV7-6, the J call TRBJ2-1, with a tentative D call TRBD1 (6 bases). There are 14 residues in the CDR3. V lost 5 bases to trimming and J lost 7 bases, with 15 bases between them. Germline CDR1 and CDR2: SGHVS and FNYEAQ. The CDR3 DNA follows: TGTGCCAGCAGCCCCGACGGGACACCAAATGAGCAGTTCTTC. Protein: CASSPDGTPNEQFF.

The rearrangement uses TRBV7-2 and TRBJ2-7; 10 bases match TRBD1. V trimming: 5 bases; J trimming: 4 bases; junction bases outside the gene matches: 8. Germline V CDR1 and CDR2: SGHTA, FQGNSA. The CDR3 has 15 amino acids. The CDR3 is CASSIAGTGVYEQYF. The CDR3 region has the DNA TGTGCCAGCAGCATCGCGGGGACAGGGGTGTACGAGCAGTACTTC.

V and J are TRBV11-2 and TRBJ2-7, with TRBD1 matching 9 bases. V lost 3 bases to trimming and J lost 7 bases; unmatched junction nucleotides: 13. CDR3 size: 16 residues. Germline V gene sequence: CDR1 SGHAT, CDR2 FQNNGV. CDR3: CASSLPGQGAQREQYF. As DNA, the CDR3 is TGTGCCAGCAGCTTGCCGGGACAGGGCGCGCAGAGGGAGCAGTACTTC. The full variable domain, in which reference TRBV11-2 and TRBJ2-7 provide the parts outside the CDR3, is EAGVAQSPRYKIIEKRQSVAFWCNPISGHATLYWYQQILGQGPKLLIQFQNNGVVDDSQLPKDRFSAERLKGVDSTLKIQPAKLEDSAVYLCASSLPGQGAQREQYFGPGTRLTVT.

This clone was recorded once. The chain combines TRBV5-4 with TRBJ2-3; 7 bases agree with TRBD1. This CDR3 region has 17 residues. In germline, CDR1 is SGHNT, CDR2 YYREEE (reference sequence). Unmatched junction bases numbered 10, after V lost 3 bases and J lost 0 bases. The CDR3 here is CASSSYRGPFSTDTQYF. As DNA, the CDR3 is TGTGCCAGCAGCTCCTACAGGGGTCCCTTTAGCACAGATACGCAGTATTTT.

J is TRBJ2-6 and V is TRBV6-1, with D perhaps assigned TRBD1 or TRBD2 (5 bases each). V lost 7 bases, J lost 3 bases, and 10 bases lay in between. Germline lookup yields CDR1 MNHNS and CDR2 SASEGT. This CDR3 contains 14 residues. CDR3 coding DNA: TGTGCCAGCACGAGGGGCAGTGGGGCCAACGTCCTGACTTTC. Its protein is CASTRGSGANVLTF.

The rearrangement uses TRBV30 and TRBJ1-1, with D unclear. The V end was cut by 0 bases, the J end by 2 bases, with 7 bases between. The germline CDR1 and CDR2 sequences are GTSNPN and SVGIG (reference sequence). This CDR3 region has 13 residues. Written as DNA, the CDR3 is TGTGCCTGGAGTGTCGGAGAAAACACTGAAGCTTTCTTT. Translated: CAWSVGENTEAFF.

The rearrangement links TRBV19 to TRBJ2-2, with D unclear. Germline-derived CDR1 and CDR2 are LNHDA and SQIVND (reference sequence). The CDR3 loop spans 14 amino acids. V was pared by 1 base and J by 1 base, with 4 bases between. For the CDR3, the DNA is TGTGCCAGTAGTATAGCCGTGAACACCGGGGAGCTGTTTTTT. It translates to CASSIAVNTGELFF. Combining the CDR3 with reference TRBV19 and TRBJ2-2 gives the whole variable domain DGGITQSPKYLFRKEGQNVTLSCEQNLNHDAMYWYRQDPGQGLRLIYYSQIVNDFQKGDIAEGYSVSREKKESFPLTVTSAQKNPTAFYLCASSIAVNTGELFFGEGSRLTVL.

This rearrangement joins TRBV28 to TRBJ1-1; D possibly corresponds to TRBD1 (5 bases). Germline V gene sequence: CDR1 MDHEN, CDR2 SYDVKM. The V end was cut by 6 bases, the J end by 8 bases, with 10 bases between. The CDR3 loop spans 11 amino acids. CDR3 region: CASSRNREAFF. The CDR3 DNA reads as TGTGCCAGCAGCCGTAACAGGGAAGCTTTCTTT.

The J gene is TRBJ1-5, the V gene TRBV19, with D possibly being TRBD1 (5 bases). Germline CDR1 reads LNHDA; CDR2 reads SQIVND (reference sequence). The V end was cut by 1 base, the J end by 3 bases, with 10 bases between. This CDR3 region has 15 residues. The CDR3 protein is CASSIGHRINQPQHF. Written as DNA, the CDR3 is TGTGCCAGTAGTATAGGTCACAGGATCAATCAGCCCCAGCATTTT.

The chain joins TRBV14 to TRBJ2-1, with 8 bases identical to TRBD2. V gave up 6 bases and J gave up 5 bases; unmatched junction bases: 9. CDR1 is SGHDN, CDR2 FVKESK, per germline. The CDR3 contains 15 residues. CDR3 region: CASSRPGLVNNEQFF. In DNA form, the CDR3 reads TGTGCCAGCAGTCGACCGGGACTAGTGAACAATGAGCAGTTCTTC.